The 5 T cell receptor beta chains below were found in one sample sequenced in a study of cytomegalovirus exposure and HLA in healthy donors. 13 Jbeta primers and 60 Vbeta primers were used for the PCR. Some clones are missing from TCRdb's copy, which holds only in-frame ones; the method was immunoSEQ multiplex PCR. Found here are more than 110,000 clones, 65% to 80% of them singletons; the top ten hold 8.8%. Sequenced input: PBMCs. The source of these receptors is a woman aged 50 to 60 in good health and CMV-seropositive.

This clone was found a few times. This chain joins TRBV21-1 and TRBJ1-2. TRBV21-1 is a known pseudogene. The CDR3 covers 11 residues. The DNA of the CDR3 is TGTGCCAGCAGCAGAGAGGCCAGCTACACCTTC. It yields the protein CASSREASYTF.

The chain couples TRBV19 to TRBJ1-6, with TRBD1 identical over 7 bases. Germline CDR1 reads LNHDA; CDR2 reads SQIVND (reference sequence). V was clipped by 8 bases and J by 9 bases; unmatched bases: 4. The CDR3 runs to 12 residues. The CDR3 DNA follows: TGTGCCAGTCATCAGGGGGGTTCACCCCTCCACTTT. This encodes CASHQGGSPLHF. Using reference TRBV19 and TRBJ1-6 for the parts outside the CDR3, the full variable domain is DGGITQSPKYLFRKEGQNVTLSCEQNLNHDAMYWYRQDPGQGLRLIYYSQIVNDFQKGDIAEGYSVSREKKESFPLTVTSAQKNPTAFYLCASHQGGSPLHFGNGTRLTVT.

The rearrangement links TRBV19 to TRBJ1-1, with D perhaps matching TRBD1 (6 bases). V gave up 3 bases and J gave up 0 bases, with 17 bases separating them. In germline, CDR1 is LNHDA, CDR2 SQIVND (reference sequence). The CDR3 spans 17 residues. For the CDR3, the DNA is TGTGCCAGTAGTATCGGGTCGGCAGGGGTTCTGAACACTGAAGCTTTCTTT. This sequence encodes CASSIGSAGVLNTEAFF.

This chain links TRBV5-4 with TRBJ2-7; weak D call: TRBD1 (5 bases). Germline CDR1 and CDR2: SGHNT and YYREEE (reference sequence). The CDR3 is 14 residues long. Trimming cost V 4 bases and J 2 bases, with 13 bases left between them. The CDR3 sequence: CASSLIQDPYEQYF. For the CDR3, the DNA is TGTGCCAGCAGCCTAATACAGGATCCCTACGAGCAGTACTTC.

The rearrangement joins TRBV10-3 to TRBJ1-4; the match to TRBD1 covers 7 bases. Looked up from germline, CDR1 is ENHRY and CDR2 is SYGVKD. The CDR3 is 14 amino acids. V lost 6 bases and J lost 2; bases outside the gene matches: 3. DNA of the CDR3: TGTGCCATCAGGCCACAGGGGACTAATGAAAAACTGTTTTTT. Translated: CAIRPQGTNEKLFF.